This T cell receptor (beta chain) was found in a study of CD4 T cells in relation to SARS-CoV-2 and coronaviruses. Overall study: After roughly ten days of antigen culture, PBMC TCR beta CDR3s were sequenced. Study observations and caveats: Memory recall responses, not primary responses primed in culture, are what the assay detects.

Clones were read by immunoSEQ multiplex PCR, and TCRdb kept only the in-frame ones, dropping some. The data show more than 35,000 clones, 60% to 85% seen once. This clone came up once. The antigen remains undetermined. V lost 2 bases, J lost 2 bases, and 10 bases stayed unmatched. Germline V gene lookup returns CDR1 ENHRY and CDR2 SYGVKD. The CDR3 loop spans 18 amino acids. The J gene is TRBJ2-3, the V gene TRBV10-3; TRBD1 agrees at 10 bases. What was sequenced was memory CD4+ T cells from PBMCs, cultured in vitro. The receptor was isolated from an adult with COVID-19. In DNA, the CDR3 is TGTGCCATCAGTGAGGGGGCGGGACAGGGGACCATCACAGATACGCAGTATTTT. Translating gives CAISEGAGQGTITDTQYF.